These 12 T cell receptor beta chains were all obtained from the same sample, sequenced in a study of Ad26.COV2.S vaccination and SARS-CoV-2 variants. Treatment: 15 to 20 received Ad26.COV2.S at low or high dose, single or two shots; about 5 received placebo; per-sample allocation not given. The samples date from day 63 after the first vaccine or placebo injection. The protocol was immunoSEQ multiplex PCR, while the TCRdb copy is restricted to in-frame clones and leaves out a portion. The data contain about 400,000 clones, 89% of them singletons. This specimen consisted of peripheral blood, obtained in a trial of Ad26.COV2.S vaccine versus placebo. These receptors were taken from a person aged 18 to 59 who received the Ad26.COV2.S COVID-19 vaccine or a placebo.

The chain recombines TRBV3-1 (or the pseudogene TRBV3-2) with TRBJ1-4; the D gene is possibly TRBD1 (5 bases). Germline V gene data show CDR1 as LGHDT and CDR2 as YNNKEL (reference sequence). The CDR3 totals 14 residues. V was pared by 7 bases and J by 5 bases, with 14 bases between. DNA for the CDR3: TGTGCCAGCACCCTTAGGGGCCGAAATGAAAAACTGTTTTTT. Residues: CASTLRGRNEKLFF.

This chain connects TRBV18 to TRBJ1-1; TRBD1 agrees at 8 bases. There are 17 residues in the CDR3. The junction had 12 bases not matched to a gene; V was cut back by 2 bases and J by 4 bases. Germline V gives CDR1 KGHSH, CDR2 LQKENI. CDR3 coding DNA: TGTGCCAGCTCACCAAGGACAGGGTTTTCTCTGAGCACTGAAGCTTTCTTT. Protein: CASSPRTGFSLSTEAFF.

CDR3 sequence reads: CASSPVFGGGYEQYF. DNA of the CDR3: TGTGCCAGCAGTCCGGTCTTCGGGGGGGGATACGAGCAGTACTTC. The gene calls are TRBV27 and TRBJ2-7; 8 bases line up with TRBD2. Germline loops: CDR1 MNHEY, CDR2 SMNVEV (reference sequence). The CDR3 has 15 amino acids. With V trimmed by 5 bases and J by 4 bases, 10 bases remained unmatched.

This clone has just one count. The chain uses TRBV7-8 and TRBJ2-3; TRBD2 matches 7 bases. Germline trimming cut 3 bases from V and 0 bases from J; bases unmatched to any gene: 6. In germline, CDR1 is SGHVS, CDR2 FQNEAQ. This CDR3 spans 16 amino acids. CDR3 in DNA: TGTGCCAGCAGCTTGTACGGGCGGGGGAGCACAGATACGCAGTATTTT. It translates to CASSLYGRGSTDTQYF.

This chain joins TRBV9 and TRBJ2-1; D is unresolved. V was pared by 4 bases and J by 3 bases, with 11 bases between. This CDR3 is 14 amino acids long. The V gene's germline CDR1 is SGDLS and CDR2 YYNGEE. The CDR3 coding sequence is TGTGCCAGCAGCCTCCGCTGGAACTACAATGAGCAGTTCTTC. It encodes CASSLRWNYNEQFF.

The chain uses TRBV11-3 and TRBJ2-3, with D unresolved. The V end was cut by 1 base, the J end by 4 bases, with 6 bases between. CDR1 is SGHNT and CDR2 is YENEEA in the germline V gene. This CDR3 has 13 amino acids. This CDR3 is CASSLAFPDTQYF. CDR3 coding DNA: TGTGCCAGCAGCTTAGCCTTCCCAGATACGCAGTATTTT.

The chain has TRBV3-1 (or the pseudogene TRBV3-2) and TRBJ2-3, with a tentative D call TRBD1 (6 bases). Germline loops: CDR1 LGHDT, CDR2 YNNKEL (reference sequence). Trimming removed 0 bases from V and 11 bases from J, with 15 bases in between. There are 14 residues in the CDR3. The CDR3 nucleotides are TGTGCCAGCAGCCAAGATGGGGGCCGGGTGGGGCAGTATTTT. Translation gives CASSQDGGRVGQYF.

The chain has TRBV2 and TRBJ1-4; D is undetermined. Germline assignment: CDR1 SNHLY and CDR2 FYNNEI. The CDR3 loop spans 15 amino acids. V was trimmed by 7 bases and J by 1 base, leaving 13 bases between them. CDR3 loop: CASMVFGGTNEKLFF. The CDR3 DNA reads TGTGCCAGCATGGTCTTCGGAGGAACTAATGAAAAACTGTTTTTT.

The DNA of the CDR3 is TGTGCCAGCAGCTTCAACGGGGTAGGCTCCTACAATGAGCAGTTCTTC. This sequence encodes CASSFNGVGSYNEQFF. The V and J genes are TRBV5-5 and TRBJ2-1; the D gene is possibly TRBD2 (5 bases). V was clipped by 2 bases and J by 0 bases, with 12 bases between them. The germline V gene has CDR1 SGHKS and CDR2 YYEKEE (reference sequence). The CDR3 has 16 amino acids.

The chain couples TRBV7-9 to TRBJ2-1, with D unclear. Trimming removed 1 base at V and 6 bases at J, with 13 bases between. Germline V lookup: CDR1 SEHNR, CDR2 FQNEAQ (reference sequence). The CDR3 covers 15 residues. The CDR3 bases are TGTGCCAGCAGCTTAGGGCGTGGTCTGGGCAATGAGCAGTTCTTC. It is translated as CASSLGRGLGNEQFF. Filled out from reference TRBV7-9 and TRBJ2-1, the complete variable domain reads DTGVSQNPRHKITKRGQNVTFRCDPISEHNRLYWYRQTLGQGPEFLTYFQNEAQLEKSRLLSDRFSAERPKGSFSTLEIQRTEQGDSAMYLCASSLGRGLGNEQFFGPGTRLTVL.

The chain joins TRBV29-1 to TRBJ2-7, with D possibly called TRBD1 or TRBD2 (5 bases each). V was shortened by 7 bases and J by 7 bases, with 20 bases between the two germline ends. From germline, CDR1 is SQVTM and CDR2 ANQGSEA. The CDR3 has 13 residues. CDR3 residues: CSAGSGAPGEQYF. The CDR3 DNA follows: TGCAGCGCGGGATCTGGGGCGCCGGGGGAGCAGTACTTC.

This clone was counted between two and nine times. As DNA, the CDR3 is TGTGCCAGCAGACCCCAATTGGGGCGGAACACTGAAGCTTTCTTT. It encodes CASRPQLGRNTEAFF. This chain uses TRBV6-6 with TRBJ1-1, with D possibly TRBD1 on 5 matching bases. This CDR3 comprises 15 residues. Germline loops: CDR1 MNHNY, CDR2 SVGAGI (reference sequence). V was shortened by 6 bases and J by 1 base, with 15 bases between the two germline ends.